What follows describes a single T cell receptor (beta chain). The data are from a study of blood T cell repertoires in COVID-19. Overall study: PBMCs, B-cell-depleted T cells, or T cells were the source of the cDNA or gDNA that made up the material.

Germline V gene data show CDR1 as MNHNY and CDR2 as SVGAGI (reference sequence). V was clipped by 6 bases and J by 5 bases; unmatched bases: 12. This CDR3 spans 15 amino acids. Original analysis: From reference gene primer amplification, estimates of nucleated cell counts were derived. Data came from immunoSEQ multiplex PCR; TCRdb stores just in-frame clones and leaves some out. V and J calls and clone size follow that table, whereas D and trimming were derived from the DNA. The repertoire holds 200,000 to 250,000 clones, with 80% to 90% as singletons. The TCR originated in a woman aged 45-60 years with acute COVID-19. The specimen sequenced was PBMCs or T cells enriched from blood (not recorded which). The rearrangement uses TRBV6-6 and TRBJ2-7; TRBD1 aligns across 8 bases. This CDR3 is CASSPGRAGGHEQYF. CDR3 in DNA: TGTGCCAGCAGCCCCGGTCGGGCAGGGGGCCACGAGCAGTACTTC.